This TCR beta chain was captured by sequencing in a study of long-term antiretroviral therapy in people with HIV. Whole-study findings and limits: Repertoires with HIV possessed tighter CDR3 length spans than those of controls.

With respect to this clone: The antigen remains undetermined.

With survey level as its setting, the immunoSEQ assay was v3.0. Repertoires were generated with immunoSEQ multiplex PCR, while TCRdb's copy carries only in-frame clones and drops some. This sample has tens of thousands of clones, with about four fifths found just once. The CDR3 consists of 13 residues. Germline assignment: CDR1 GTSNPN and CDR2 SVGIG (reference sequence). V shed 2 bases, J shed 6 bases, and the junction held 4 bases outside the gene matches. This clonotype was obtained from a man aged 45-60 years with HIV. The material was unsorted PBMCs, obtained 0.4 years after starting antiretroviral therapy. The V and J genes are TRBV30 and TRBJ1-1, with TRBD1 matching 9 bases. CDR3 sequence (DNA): TGTGCCTGGAGTCCGGGACAGGGTTCTGAAGCTTTCTTT. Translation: CAWSPGQGSEAFF. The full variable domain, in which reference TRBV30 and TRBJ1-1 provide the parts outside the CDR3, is SQTIHQWPATLVQPVGSPLSLECTVEGTSNPNLYWYRQAAGRGLQLLFYSVGIGQISSEVPQNLSASRPQDRQFILSSKKLLLSDSGFYLCAWSPGQGSEAFFGQGTRLTVV.